The rows below give T cell receptor beta chains drawn from one sample of a study of T-cell reconstitution after alpha-beta-depleted transplantation in children. TCRdb independently ran MiXCR on the PCR reads; one entry per CDR3 protein. The sample lists about 270,000 distinct CDR3 sequences; 9.5% to 10% were seen once. The specimen comprised PBMCs from the stem cell graft donor, sampled from the stem cell graft. The receptors were gathered from a human donor who donated a stem cell graft to a child with SCID. CDR3s include the opening cysteine and the closing phenylalanine or tryptophan. The D gene is left open where the match is weak. Some rows mark clone size as missing; the rest say once, few, many or name a class of expanded clone.

clone_size	d_call	v_call	j_call	cdr3_aa	cdr3_nt
many	-	TRBV20-1	TRBJ1-6	CSARDLNRSDSPLHF	TGCAGTGCTAGAGATTTAAACAGGTCGGATTCACCCCTCCACTTT
-	TRBD2	TRBV12-3/TRBV12-4	TRBJ2-5	CASSLVLAGTQETQYF	TGTGCCAGCAGTTTGGTTCTAGCGGGGACCCAAGAGACCCAGTACTTC
-	TRBD1	TRBV11-2	TRBJ2-2	CASNFRGLTGELFF	TGTGCCAGCAACTTCAGGGGGCTTACCGGGGAGCTGTTTTTT
-	-	TRBV29-1	TRBJ1-3	CSVDEGNTIYF	TGCAGCGTTGACGAAGGAAACACCATATATTTT
few	-	TRBV12-3/TRBV12-4	TRBJ1-5	CASTFGQYSNQPQHF	TGTGCCAGCACCTTCGGGCAGTATAGCAATCAGCCCCAGCATTTT
few	-	TRBV4-1	TRBJ2-2	CASSQERDLITGELFF	TGCGCCAGCAGCCAAGAGAGGGACCTTATCACCGGGGAGCTGTTTTTT
few	-	TRBV24-1	TRBJ2-2	CATSDSTLPNTGELFF	TGTGCCACCAGTGATTCTACATTACCGAACACCGGGGAGCTGTTTTTT
-	-	TRBV12-3/TRBV12-4	TRBJ1-5	CASSLAGAKPQHF	TGTGCCAGCAGTTTAGCGGGCGCGAAGCCCCAGCATTTT
few	-	TRBV20-1	TRBJ2-5	CSASGTLQETQYF	TGCAGTGCTTCCGGGACATTACAAGAGACCCAGTACTTC
few	-	TRBV12-5	TRBJ2-7	CASGLPGQGHSYEQYF	TGTGCTAGTGGTTTGCCGGGGCAGGGACACTCCTACGAGCAGTACTTC
many	TRBD2	TRBV20-1	TRBJ2-2	CSASLAGGYGELFF	TGCAGTGCTAGCCTAGCGGGGGGATACGGGGAGCTGTTTTTT
-	-	TRBV21-1	TRBJ1-1	CASSKGTGRTPMNTEAFF	TGTGCCAGCAGCAAAGGGACAGGACGGACCCCCATGAACACTGAAGCTTTCTTT
few	TRBD1	TRBV28	TRBJ2-7	CASSPRQGMADEQYF	TGTGCCAGCAGTCCCCGACAGGGGATGGCCGACGAGCAGTACTTC
few	-	TRBV6-4	TRBJ2-1	CASGTSSYNEQFF	TGTGCCAGCGGAACGAGCTCCTACAATGAGCAGTTCTTC
-	-	TRBV12-3/TRBV12-4	TRBJ2-2	CASSPGVIMTGELFF	TGTGCCAGCAGTCCAGGGGTCATAATGACCGGGGAGCTGTTTTTT
few	-	TRBV5-1	TRBJ2-5	CASRPGTLIQETQYF	TGCGCCAGCCGCCCTGGGACGCTAATCCAAGAGACCCAGTACTTC
many	-	TRBV6-4	TRBJ2-2	CASSHPSGLARVVGRGELFF	TGTGCCAGCAGCCACCCCTCTGGCCTAGCGCGGGTTGTTGGGAGGGGGGAGCTGTTTTTT
many	-	TRBV3-1	TRBJ2-1	CASSQGGLVLYYNEQFF	TGTGCCAGCAGCCAAGGGGGGCTAGTGCTCTACTACAATGAGCAGTTCTTC
-	-	TRBV4-1	TRBJ2-5	CASSQGIQVRQETQYF	TGCGCCAGCAGCCAAGGCATACAGGTTCGACAAGAGACCCAGTACTTC
-	-	TRBV12-3/TRBV12-4	TRBJ1-6	CASSSGKPSPLHF	TGTGCCAGCAGTTCAGGCAAACCATCACCCCTCCACTTT
few	-	TRBV5-5	TRBJ1-5	CASSPHESYSNQPQHF	TGTGCCAGCAGCCCTCACGAGTCATATAGCAATCAGCCCCAGCATTTT
few	-	TRBV28	TRBJ2-7	CASSKAGDYEQYF	TGTGCCAGCAGCAAAGCCGGGGACTACGAGCAGTACTTC
-	-	TRBV7-2	TRBJ2-3	CASSLVAGGSDTQYF	TGTGCCAGCAGCTTAGTGGCAGGTGGGTCAGATACGCAGTATTTT
-	TRBD2	TRBV12-3/TRBV12-4	TRBJ2-1	CASSYRGGRDEQFF	TGTGCCAGCAGTTATCGGGGGGGGCGCGATGAGCAGTTCTTC
-	-	TRBV20-1	TRBJ2-7	CSARPQGTYEQYF	TGCAGTGCTAGACCCCAGGGAACCTACGAGCAGTACTTC
few	TRBD1	TRBV29-1	TRBJ2-7	CSVGKDRGLVQYF	TGCAGCGTTGGCAAGGACAGGGGGCTGGTGCAGTACTTC
-	-	TRBV4-2	TRBJ2-5	CASSQDIPPQETQYF	TGTGCCAGCAGCCAAGATATTCCCCCCCAAGAGACCCAGTACTTC